The present entry profiles one T cell receptor (beta chain) with its context. One Seattle source followed patients from active infection through their disease course. The sample is drawn from a study of blood T cell repertoires in COVID-19. Study overall: Material from acute and convalescent COVID-19 was sourced from the United States, Italy and Spain.

Per the original methods: Nucleated cell counts were estimated from reference gene primer amplification. Generated by immunoSEQ multiplex PCR, the TCRdb table keeps only in-frame clones and is missing some. V and J calls and clone size are as listed in that table; D and trimming were resolved from the DNA. The table records about 300,000 clones, under 90% of them present only once. Trimming took 3 bases from V and 8 from J, leaving 13 bases between them. Germline CDR1 is LGHDT and CDR2 is YNNKEL (reference sequence). This CDR3 spans 13 amino acids. This TCR derives from a woman in her twenties or thirties with COVID-19, enrolled during active disease. The sample consisted of peripheral blood. V gene TRBV3-1 (or the pseudogene TRBV3-2) combines with J gene TRBJ1-2, with a possible D match to TRBD1 (6 bases). CDR3 coding DNA: TGTGCCAGCAGCCATATACAGGGTAACGGCTACACCTTC. Translating gives CASSHIQGNGYTF.